Presented here are 4 T cell receptor beta chains from one specimen sequenced in a study of CD4+ T cells in melanoma. Only in-frame clones appear in the TCRdb table, and some are missing; sequencing was by immunoSEQ multiplex PCR. The sample includes over 3,000 clones, under 65% of them seen just once. Material: cells from a culture (not recorded whether cultured in vitro). Receptor source: a human donor with melanoma.

The chain links TRBV7-2 to TRBJ2-5; 11 positions agree with TRBD2. The germline CDR1 and CDR2 sequences are SGHTA and FQGNSA. Unmatched junction bases numbered 0, after V lost 3 bases and J lost 0 bases. CDR3 length: 15 residues. The CDR3 protein is CASSLGLADQETQYF. The CDR3 DNA is TGTGCCAGCAGCTTGGGACTAGCGGACCAAGAGACCCAGTACTTC.

V usage is TRBV9 and J usage is TRBJ2-7; possibly TRBD1 or TRBD2 for D (5 bases each). Germline V lookup: CDR1 SGDLS, CDR2 YYNGEE. The CDR3 contains 15 residues. The ends were cut back, 3 bases at V and 5 bases at J, with 18 bases in the middle. CDR3 sequence (DNA): TGTGCCAGCAGCGCAGACGGGGCCGTCATCAACGAGCAGTACTTC. Encoded protein: CASSADGAVINEQYF.

The chain couples TRBV7-8 to TRBJ2-7; D gene ambiguous. The CDR3 totals 12 residues. The ends were cut back, 5 bases at V and 2 bases at J, with 7 bases in the middle. Germline values: CDR1 SGHVS, CDR2 FQNEAQ. CDR3: CASSPTPYEQYF. CDR3 sequence (DNA): TGTGCCAGCAGCCCTACCCCCTACGAGCAGTACTTC.

This clone is deemed medium-sized. The chain is built from TRBV2 and TRBJ1-4; 7 positions match TRBD1. CDR1 is SNHLY and CDR2 is FYNNEI in the germline V gene. The CDR3 is 13 residues long. V gave up 4 bases and J gave up 8 bases; unmatched junction bases: 4. The CDR3 nucleotides read TGTGCCAGCAGTGGACAGGGTGAGGAAAAACTGTTTTTT. Translating it yields CASSGQGEEKLFF.